The text below deals with one T cell receptor (beta chain). Original processing notes: From reference gene primer amplification, estimates of nucleated cell counts were derived. Assay: immunoSEQ multiplex PCR; the TCRdb copy retains only in-frame clones and omits some. V and J calls and clone size come straight from that table; D and trimming were deduced from the DNA. This sample has over 50,000 clones, with roughly 81% found just once. The CDR3 covers 13 residues. Germline V gives CDR1 SGHTA, CDR2 FQGNSA. With 4 bases removed from V and 9 bases from J, the gap between germline ends came to 15 bases. This entry is derived from a study of blood T cell repertoires in COVID-19. Overall study: Acute-phase and convalescent COVID-19 samples originated in the United States, Italy and Spain. The cDNA or gDNA used as material had been derived from T cells, B-cell-depleted T cells, or PBMCs.

This clonotype was sampled from a man aged 80 or over with acute or convalescent COVID-19. The chain is built from TRBV7-2 and TRBJ2-5, with D possibly matching TRBD2 (6 bases). Input material: peripheral blood. The CDR3 is CASSSGLQVAQYF. CDR3 nucleotides: TGTGCCAGCAGCTCGGGACTCCAAGTGGCCCAGTACTTC.